Given below is one TCR beta chain in context. The junction differs from germline at one of its ends, possibly a read error. Germline lookup yields CDR1 MNHNS and CDR2 SASEGT. The CDR3 runs 13 residues. This entry is derived from a study of esophageal squamous cell carcinoma under preoperative chemotherapy. Time point here: before preoperative PTX-NDP chemotherapy. Each CDR3 protein is one row after TCRdb ran MiXCR on the PCR reads. The table lists 16,000 or so distinct CDR3 sequences, 60% of them singletons, with around 53% in the top ten. This sample was taken from a patient given preoperative chemotherapy. The J gene is TRBJ2-1, the V gene TRBV6-1; D might be TRBD1 or TRBD2, each matching 5 bases. This receptor was obtained from a human donor with esophageal squamous cell carcinoma. The donor label of this sample is uncertain. The CDR3 sequence: CASTPDGTNAQFF. CDR3 sequence (DNA): TGTGCCAGCACCCCCGACGGGACCAATGCGCAGTTCTTC.